The 8 T cell receptor beta chains presented below share a single source sample, sequenced in a study of blood T cell repertoires in COVID-19. The method was immunoSEQ multiplex PCR; TCRdb's version includes in-frame clones alone and lacks a portion of them. The data hold approximately 430,000 clones, with roughly 85% observed a single time. The specimen sequenced was peripheral blood. The receptors were sampled from a woman under 40 with active or convalescent COVID-19.

The J gene is TRBJ1-4, the V gene TRBV27, with 8 positions matching TRBD1. The CDR3 runs to 14 residues. V shed 4 bases and J 8 bases; nucleotides not matched to a gene: 6. Per the germline V gene, CDR1 is MNHEY and CDR2 is SMNVEV (reference sequence). DNA for the CDR3: TGTGCCAGCAGTTCATACAGGGGGGAGGAAAAACTGTTTTTT. Protein product: CASSSYRGEEKLFF.

The rearrangement uses TRBV4-1 and TRBJ2-7; 7 bases match TRBD1. Germline CDR1 and CDR2: MGHRA and YSYEKL. The J segment lost 2 bases and the V segment lost 2 bases, leaving 6 bases of the junction unmatched. CDR3 length equals 15 residues. The DNA for the CDR3 is TGCGCCAGCAGCCAACAACGGACAGGAGCCTACGAGCAGTACTTC. It yields the protein CASSQQRTGAYEQYF.

V usage is TRBV3-1 (or the pseudogene TRBV3-2) and J usage is TRBJ2-7; maybe TRBD1 (6 bases). The CDR3 is 14 amino acids. The V end was cut by 3 bases, the J end by 5 bases, with 14 bases between. The germline gives CDR1 LGHDT, CDR2 YNNKEL (reference sequence). CDR3 sequence reads: CASSHLSNRDEQYF. DNA for the CDR3: TGTGCCAGCAGCCACCTGAGTAACAGGGACGAGCAGTACTTC.

The chain links TRBV5-1 to TRBJ2-7, with D unresolved. V was trimmed by 0 bases and J by 1 base, leaving 11 bases between them. Germline V gene sequence: CDR1 SGHRS, CDR2 YFSETQ. This CDR3 contains 15 residues. CDR3: CASSLVASWSYEQYF. The CDR3, as DNA: TGCGCCAGCAGCTTGGTAGCTAGTTGGTCCTACGAGCAGTACTTC.

This clone has more than one count but fewer than ten. This chain uses TRBV19 with TRBJ1-5; D call uncertain. The CDR3 contains 14 residues. The germline CDR1 and CDR2 sequences are LNHDA and SQIVND (reference sequence). V lost 3 bases and J 0 bases, leaving 6 bases between the germline ends. The CDR3 DNA sequence: TGTGCCAGTAGTATGGGAGATAGCAATCAGCCCCAGCATTTT. It codes for CASSMGDSNQPQHF.

The CDR3 region has the DNA TGTGCCAGCAGCTTCCGTGGGGCCGAACTGTATGGCTACACCTTC. Protein product: CASSFRGAELYGYTF. This chain connects TRBV4-2 to TRBJ1-2, with D perhaps matching TRBD1 (5 bases). The V gene lost 5 bases and the J gene lost 5 bases, with 18 bases spanning the gap. Per germline, CDR1 LGHNA and CDR2 YNFKEQ. The CDR3 has 15 residues.

The chain carries TRBV5-4 and TRBJ2-1, with 9 bases fitting TRBD2. Germline CDR1 is SGHNT and CDR2 is YYREEE (reference sequence). The J segment lost 9 bases and the V segment lost 6 bases, leaving 10 bases of the junction unmatched. This CDR3 is 14 amino acids long. In nucleotides, the CDR3 is TGTGCCAGCATTTCGACTGGCGGGGGGGGTGAGCAGTTCTTC. It is translated as CASISTGGGGEQFF.

The CDR3 reads CASSQSFGTASLKNIQYF. The CDR3 DNA is TGCGCCAGCAGTCAATCATTTGGGACAGCATCTCTTAAAAACATTCAGTACTTC. The chain links TRBV23-1 to TRBJ2-4, with TRBD1 identical over 7 bases. TRBV23-1 is an ORF for which the function is uncertain. The CDR3 consists of 18 residues. V dropped 0 bases and J dropped 4; count of bases not matched to a gene: 12.